This T cell receptor beta chain was captured by sequencing in a study of T-cell reconstitution after alpha-beta-depleted transplantation in children. Using unique molecular identifiers, the investigators prepared the TCRbeta library. TCRdb processed the PCR reads anew with MiXCR; each CDR3 protein has one entry. The data show 95,000 to 150,000 distinct CDR3 sequences, approximately 22% seen once. This clonotype has a count of ten or more. V trimming: 7 bases; J trimming: 9 bases; junction bases outside the gene matches: 16. This CDR3 is 16 amino acids long. This rearrangement joins TRBV12-3 or TRBV12-4 to TRBJ2-1, with 9 nucleotides matching TRBD2. The specimen was PBMCs, mostly from graft donor cells, collected 180 days after TCRalphabeta/CD19-depleted stem cell transplant. The TCR comes from a male patient aged 2-15 years who had a stem cell transplant for chronic granulomatous disease, so the T cells may come from the graft donor. The CDR3, as DNA: TGTGCCAGCAACCCTATGGGACTAGCAGTCATCGGTGAGCAGTTCTTC. This translates into CASNPMGLAVIGEQFF.